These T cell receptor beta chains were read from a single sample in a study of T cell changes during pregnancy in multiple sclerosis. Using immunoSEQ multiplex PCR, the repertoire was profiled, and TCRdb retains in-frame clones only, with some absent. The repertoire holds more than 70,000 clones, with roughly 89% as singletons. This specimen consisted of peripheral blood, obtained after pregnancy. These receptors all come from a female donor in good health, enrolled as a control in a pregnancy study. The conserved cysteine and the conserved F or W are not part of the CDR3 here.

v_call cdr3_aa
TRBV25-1 ASSEIGSQGNGELF
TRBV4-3 ASSRGTGPYEQY
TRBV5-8 ASSTGGFGYT
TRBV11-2 ASSPPSGGAETQY
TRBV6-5 ASSYTGVFGYT
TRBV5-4 ASSLSSNTEAF
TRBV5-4 ASSDLLAGEIDEQF
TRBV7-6 ASSPVQGNEQF
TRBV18 ASSPRTTNTDTQY
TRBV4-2 ASSQAATGGVHQPQH
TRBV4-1 ASSQGTPDTQY
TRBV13 ASSRGTNEKLF
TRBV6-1 ASSEPSGTGIMNTEAF
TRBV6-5 ASSYGGRGTEAF
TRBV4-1 ASSQRQGVGLAKNIQY
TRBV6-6 ASSYNRGGDTQY
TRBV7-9 ASSLGQGSYNEQF
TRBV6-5 ASSYTGDTEAF
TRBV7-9 ASSLGVNGYT
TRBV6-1 ASSDLRTGSQRGYGYT
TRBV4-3 ASSQMDSSYEQY
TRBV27 ASSLRGENYGYT
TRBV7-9 ASSQTLAGTDTQY
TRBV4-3 ASSKNRENTEAF
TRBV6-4 ASSDSRGDYEQY
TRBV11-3 ASSLGQNNEQF
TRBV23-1 ASGPTGTGNTIY
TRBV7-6 ASAEAAPGANVLT
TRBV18 ASSPRAGASTQKETQY
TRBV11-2 ASSLTAGGRGEQF
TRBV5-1 ASSLGAEAF
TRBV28 ASSNGGGLF
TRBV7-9 ASSLDRNQPQH
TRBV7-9 ACSDSSYEQY
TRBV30 AWPTRKGAQSSGNTIY
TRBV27 ASSPGRAADTQY
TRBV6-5 ASGRRGEQF
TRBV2 ASSVGGAQETQY
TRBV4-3 ASSQGQAETNEKLF
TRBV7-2 ASSSTRTGGNTIY
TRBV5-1 ASSLGRQGNTEAF
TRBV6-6 ASSSSTENTGELF
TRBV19 ASMGSGINSPLH
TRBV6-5 ASSYLGFAEAF
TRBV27 ASSLAGQLLLNTEAF
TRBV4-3 ASSQGWDRASYNEQF